The next 9 T cell receptor beta chains were all read from a single sample in a study of identical twins. TCRdb processed the 5' RACE reads anew with MiXCR; each CDR3 protein has one entry. The sample includes 650,000 to 750,000 distinct CDR3 sequences, 20% to 25% of them seen just once. The same sample was also used in a study of T cells expressing NK-cell markers.

Material for sequencing was PBMCs. The receptors here all came from a woman younger than 30 in good health.

This clonotype was recorded a few times. The V and J genes are TRBV6-2 or TRBV6-3 and TRBJ2-5; 8 bases map to TRBD2. The germline CDR1 and CDR2 sequences are MNHEY and SVGEGT. J lost 1 base, V lost 2 bases, and 3 bases had no gene match. There are 15 residues in the CDR3. The DNA of the CDR3 is TGTGCCAGCAGTTACGGCGGGAGGCCCCAAGAGACCCAGTACTTC. Its translation: CASSYGGRPQETQYF.

This rearrangement joins TRBV7-2 to TRBJ2-3, with 8 bases identical to TRBD2. The CDR3 contains 14 residues. Germline trimming cut 7 bases from V and 3 bases from J; bases unmatched to any gene: 6. Germline CDR1 reads SGHTA; CDR2 reads FQGNSA. CDR3 sequence reads: CASKASGPTDTQYF. The CDR3 DNA is TGTGCCAGCAAGGCTAGCGGGCCTACAGATACGCAGTATTTT.

Only a few counts were recorded for this clonotype. The chain employs TRBV9 and TRBJ2-1, with TRBD2 matching 8 bases. J lost 4 bases, V lost 7 bases, and 4 bases had no gene match. The CDR3 is made up of 13 amino acids. In germline, CDR1 is SGDLS, CDR2 YYNGEE. The CDR3, as DNA: TGTGCCAGCGGGGGACTAGAATACAATGAGCAGTTCTTC. Translated: CASGGLEYNEQFF.

This chain uses TRBV20-1 with TRBJ2-7; 12 positions agree with TRBD2. V was clipped by 4 bases and J by 5 bases; unmatched bases: 6. There are 14 residues in the CDR3. Germline loops: CDR1 DFQATT, CDR2 SNEGSKA (reference sequence). The CDR3, as DNA: TGCAGTGCTACCCTAGCGGGAGGGCCACACGAGCAGTACTTC. It is translated as CSATLAGGPHEQYF.

The rearrangement links TRBV5-1 to TRBJ2-3; the match to TRBD2 covers 9 bases. The CDR3 is made up of 18 amino acids. Looked up from germline, CDR1 is SGHRS and CDR2 is YFSETQ. Unmatched junction bases numbered 9, after V lost 0 bases and J lost 1 base. CDR3 DNA: TGCGCCAGCAGCTTGGGCGGGAGGGCCGGGTCGGGCACAGATACGCAGTATTTT. Translated, it gives CASSLGGRAGSGTDTQYF.

This clonotype was seen a few times. The rearrangement links TRBV30 to TRBJ2-7; D ambiguous. This CDR3 is 12 amino acids long. Per the germline V gene, CDR1 is GTSNPN and CDR2 is SVGIG (reference sequence). Between the trimmed V and J ends, which lost 3 bases and 7 bases, there was a span of 13 bases. CDR3 residues: CAWREISKEQYF. As DNA, the CDR3 is TGTGCCTGGAGGGAGATAAGTAAGGAGCAGTACTTC.

This clonotype has just a few counts. V and J are TRBV25-1 and TRBJ1-4; TRBD1 matches at 8 bases. The germline gives CDR1 MGHDK, CDR2 SYGVNS. V was pared by 6 bases and J by 7 bases, with 7 bases of the junction left unmatched. The length of the CDR3 is 14 residues. The DNA for the CDR3 is TGTGCCAGCAGCGTGACAGGGGTAGGTGAAAAACTGTTTTTT. It specifies CASSVTGVGEKLFF.

This clonotype was detected a few times. The chain recombines TRBV6-1 with TRBJ1-1; D is ambiguous. From germline, CDR1 is MNHNS and CDR2 SASEGT. The ends were cut back, 6 bases at V and 3 bases at J, with 14 bases in the middle. The CDR3 extends over 14 amino acids. DNA for the CDR3: TGTGCCAGCAGCAAAAGACAAGATGACACTGAAGCTTTCTTT. Its translation: CASSKRQDDTEAFF.

V usage is TRBV20-1 and J usage is TRBJ2-7; D is uncertain. The V end lost 1 base, the J end lost 7 bases, and 8 bases lay between the germline ends. Germline-derived CDR1 and CDR2 are DFQATT and SNEGSKA (reference sequence). This CDR3 spans 11 amino acids. CDR3 in amino acids: CSARGRVEQYF. The CDR3 nucleotides read TGCAGTGCTAGAGGAAGGGTAGAGCAGTACTTC.